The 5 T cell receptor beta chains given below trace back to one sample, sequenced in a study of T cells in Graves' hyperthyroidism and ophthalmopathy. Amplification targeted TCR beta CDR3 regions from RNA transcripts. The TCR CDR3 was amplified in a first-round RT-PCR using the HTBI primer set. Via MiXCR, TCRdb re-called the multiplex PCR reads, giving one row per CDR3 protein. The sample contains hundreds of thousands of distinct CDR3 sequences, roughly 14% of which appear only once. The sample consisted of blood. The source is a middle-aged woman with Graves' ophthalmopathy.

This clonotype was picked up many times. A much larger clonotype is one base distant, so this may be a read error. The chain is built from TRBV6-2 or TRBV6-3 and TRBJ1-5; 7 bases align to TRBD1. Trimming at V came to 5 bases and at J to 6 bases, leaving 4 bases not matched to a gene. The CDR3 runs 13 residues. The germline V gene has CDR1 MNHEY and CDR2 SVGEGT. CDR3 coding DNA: TGTGCCAGCAGTCGACAGGGAACTCAGCCCCAGCATTTT. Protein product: CASSRQGTQPQHF.

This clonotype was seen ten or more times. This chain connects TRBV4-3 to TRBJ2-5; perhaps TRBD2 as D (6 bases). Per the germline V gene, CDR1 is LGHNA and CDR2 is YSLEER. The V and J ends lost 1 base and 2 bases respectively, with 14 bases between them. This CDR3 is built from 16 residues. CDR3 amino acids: CASSQGLASVQETQYF. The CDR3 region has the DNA TGCGCCAGCAGCCAAGGCCTGGCTAGCGTACAAGAGACCCAGTACTTC.

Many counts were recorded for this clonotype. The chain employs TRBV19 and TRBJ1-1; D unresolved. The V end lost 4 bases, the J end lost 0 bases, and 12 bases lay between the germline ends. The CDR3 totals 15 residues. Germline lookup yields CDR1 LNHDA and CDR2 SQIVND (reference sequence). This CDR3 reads CASSRVVQMNTEAFF. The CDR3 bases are TGTGCCAGTAGTAGGGTGGTTCAGATGAACACTGAAGCTTTCTTT.

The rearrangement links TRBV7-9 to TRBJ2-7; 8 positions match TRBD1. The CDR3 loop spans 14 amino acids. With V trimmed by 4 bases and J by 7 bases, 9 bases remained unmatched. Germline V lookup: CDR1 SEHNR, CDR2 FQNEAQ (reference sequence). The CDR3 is CASSWVQGVQEQYF. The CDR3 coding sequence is TGTGCCAGCAGCTGGGTACAGGGGGTCCAGGAGCAGTACTTC.

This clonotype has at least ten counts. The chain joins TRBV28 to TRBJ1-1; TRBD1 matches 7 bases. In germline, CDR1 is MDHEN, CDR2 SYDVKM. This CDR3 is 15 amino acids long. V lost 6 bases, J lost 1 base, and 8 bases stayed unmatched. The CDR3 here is CASRPLGQWNTEAFF. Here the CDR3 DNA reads TGTGCCAGCAGGCCTCTGGGACAGTGGAACACTGAAGCTTTCTTT.